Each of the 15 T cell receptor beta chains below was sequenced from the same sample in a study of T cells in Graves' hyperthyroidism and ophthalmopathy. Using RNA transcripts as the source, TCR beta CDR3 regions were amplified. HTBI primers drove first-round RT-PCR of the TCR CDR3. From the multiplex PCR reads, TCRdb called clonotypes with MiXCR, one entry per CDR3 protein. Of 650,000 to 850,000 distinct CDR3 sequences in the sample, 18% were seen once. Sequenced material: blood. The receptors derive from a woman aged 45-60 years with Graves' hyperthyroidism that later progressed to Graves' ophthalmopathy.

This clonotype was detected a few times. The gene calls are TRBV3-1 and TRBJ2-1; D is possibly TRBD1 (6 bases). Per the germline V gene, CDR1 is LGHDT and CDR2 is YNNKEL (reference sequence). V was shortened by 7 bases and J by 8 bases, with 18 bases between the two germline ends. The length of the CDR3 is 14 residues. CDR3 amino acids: CASTNVQGRYEQFF. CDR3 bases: TGTGCCAGCACGAACGTACAGGGAAGGTATGAGCAGTTCTTC.

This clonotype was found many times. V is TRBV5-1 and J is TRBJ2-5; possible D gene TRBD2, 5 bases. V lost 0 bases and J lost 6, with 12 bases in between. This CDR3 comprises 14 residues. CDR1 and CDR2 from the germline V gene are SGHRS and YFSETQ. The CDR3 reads CASSLDRGGQTQYF. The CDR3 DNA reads TGCGCCAGCAGCTTGGACCGGGGTGGGCAGACCCAGTACTTC.

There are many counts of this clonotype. The CDR3 protein is CASSRTAVNTEAFF. The DNA of the CDR3 is TGTGCCAGCTCAAGGACAGCGGTGAACACTGAAGCTTTCTTT. The rearrangement links TRBV18 to TRBJ1-1; D may be TRBD1 (6 bases). Trimming took 5 bases from V and 0 from J, leaving 10 bases between them. This CDR3 has 14 residues. The V gene's germline CDR1 is KGHSH and CDR2 LQKENI.

The DNA for the CDR3 is TGCAGCGTTGAAAGAGGGACAGGGGGAAACGAGCAGTACTTC. Residues: CSVERGTGGNEQYF. The chain joins TRBV29-1 to TRBJ2-7; 11 bases agree with TRBD1. CDR1 and CDR2 from the germline V gene are SQVTM and ANQGSEA. The CDR3 has 14 amino acids. J lost 5 bases, V lost 2 bases, and 5 bases had no gene match.

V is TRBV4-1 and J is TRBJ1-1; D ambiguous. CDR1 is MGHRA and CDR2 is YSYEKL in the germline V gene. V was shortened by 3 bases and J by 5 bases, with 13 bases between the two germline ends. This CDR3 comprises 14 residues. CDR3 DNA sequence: TGCGCCAGCAGCCATTTAGAAAGGGTAACTGAAGCTTTCTTT. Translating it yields CASSHLERVTEAFF.

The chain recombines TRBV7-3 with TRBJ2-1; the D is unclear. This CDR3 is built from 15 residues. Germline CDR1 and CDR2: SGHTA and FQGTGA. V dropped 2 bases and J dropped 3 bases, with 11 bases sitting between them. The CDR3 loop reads CASSLGLGIYNEQFF. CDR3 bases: TGTGCCAGCAGCTTAGGCCTCGGAATCTACAATGAGCAGTTCTTC.

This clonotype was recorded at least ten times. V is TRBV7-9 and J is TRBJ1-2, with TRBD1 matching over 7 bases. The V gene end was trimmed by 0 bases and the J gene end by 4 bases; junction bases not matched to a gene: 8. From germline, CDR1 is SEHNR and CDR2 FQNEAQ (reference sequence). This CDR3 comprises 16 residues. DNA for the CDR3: TGTGCCAGCAGCTTAGCGATTGAGGGGGCAGTCTATGGCTACACCTTC. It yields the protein CASSLAIEGAVYGYTF.

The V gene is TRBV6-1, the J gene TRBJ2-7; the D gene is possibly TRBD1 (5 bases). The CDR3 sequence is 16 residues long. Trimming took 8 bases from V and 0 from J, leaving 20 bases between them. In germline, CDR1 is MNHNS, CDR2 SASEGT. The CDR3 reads CASSKDVGHTSYEQYF. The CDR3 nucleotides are TGTGCCAGCTCTAAGGATGTCGGACATACCTCCTACGAGCAGTACTTC.

In DNA form, the CDR3 reads TGTGCCAGTAGTGCAGGGTTTGAGCAGTTCTTC. The encoded protein is CASSAGFEQFF. V gene TRBV19 combines with J gene TRBJ2-1; tentative D call: TRBD1 (5 bases). The CDR3 runs 11 residues. With 5 bases removed from V and 9 bases from J, the gap between germline ends came to 8 bases. The V gene's germline CDR1 is LNHDA and CDR2 SQIVND (reference sequence).

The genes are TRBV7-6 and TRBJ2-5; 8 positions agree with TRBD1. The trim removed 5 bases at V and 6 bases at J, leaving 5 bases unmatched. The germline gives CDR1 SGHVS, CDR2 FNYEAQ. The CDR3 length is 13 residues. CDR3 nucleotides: TGTGCCAGCAGCGTCAGGGGGCGAAAGACCCAGTACTTC. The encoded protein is CASSVRGRKTQYF.

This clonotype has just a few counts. CDR3 region: CASSGYESYEQYF. CDR3 nucleotide sequence: TGTGCCAGCAGTGGATACGAGTCCTACGAGCAGTACTTC. The chain has TRBV2 and TRBJ2-7; D unclear. Trimming removed 4 bases from V and 1 base from J, with 8 bases in between. CDR1 SNHLY and CDR2 FYNNEI come from the germline V gene. The CDR3 has 13 residues.

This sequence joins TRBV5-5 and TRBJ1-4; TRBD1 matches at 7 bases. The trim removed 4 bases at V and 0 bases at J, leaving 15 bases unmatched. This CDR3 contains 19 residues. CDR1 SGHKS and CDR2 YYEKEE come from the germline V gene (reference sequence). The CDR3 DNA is TGTGCCAGCAGCCTAAGACGGGACAGCCTAATAACAACTAATGAAAAACTGTTTTTT. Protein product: CASSLRRDSLITTNEKLFF.

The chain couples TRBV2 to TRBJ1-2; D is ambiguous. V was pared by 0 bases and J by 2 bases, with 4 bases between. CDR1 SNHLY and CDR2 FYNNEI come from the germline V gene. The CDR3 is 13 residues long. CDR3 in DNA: TGTGCCAGCAGTGAAGCCCAGAACTATGGCTACACCTTC. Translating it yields CASSEAQNYGYTF.

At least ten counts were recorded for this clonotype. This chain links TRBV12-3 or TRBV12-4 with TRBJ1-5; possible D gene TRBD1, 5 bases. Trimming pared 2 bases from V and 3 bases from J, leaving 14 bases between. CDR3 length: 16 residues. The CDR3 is CASSLRGAWDNQPQHF. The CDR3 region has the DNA TGTGCCAGCAGTTTAAGGGGAGCTTGGGACAATCAGCCCCAGCATTTT.

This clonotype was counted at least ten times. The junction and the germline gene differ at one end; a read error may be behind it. For the CDR3, the DNA is TGTGCTAGCAGCTTAAAGGGAGTGAACACCGGGGAGCTGTTTTTT. The encoded protein is CASSLKGVNTGELFF. This sequence joins TRBV7-7 and TRBJ2-2; perhaps TRBD2 as D (5 bases). CDR3 length: 15 residues. The germline V gene encodes CDR1 SSHAT and CDR2 FNYEAQ (reference sequence).